A single sample gave rise to the 21 T cell receptor beta chains below, sequenced in a study of T cell changes during pregnancy in multiple sclerosis. Profiled with immunoSEQ multiplex PCR; TCRdb holds only in-frame clones, not every one. The table records 90,000 to 120,000 clones, 85% to 95% of them present only once. The specimen was peripheral blood, collected in the third trimester of pregnancy. These receptor sequences come from a female donor in good health, enrolled as a control in a pregnancy study.

This clone has just one count. V is TRBV5-1 and J is TRBJ2-1; TRBD2 agrees at 8 bases. In germline, CDR1 is SGHRS, CDR2 YFSETQ. The V and J ends lost 0 bases and 7 bases, in that order; junction bases with no gene match: 3. This CDR3 has 14 amino acids. The CDR3 DNA is TGCGCCAGCAGCTTGGGGACGGGAGGGAATGAGCAGTTCTTC. Translated: CASSLGTGGNEQFF.

The V and J genes are TRBV11-2 and TRBJ1-2, with 10 bases that match TRBD1. The CDR3 consists of 15 residues. Germline-derived CDR1 and CDR2 are SGHAT and FQNNGV. The V gene end was trimmed by 5 bases and the J gene end by 7 bases; junction bases not matched to a gene: 10. CDR3 coding DNA: TGTGCCAGCAGCGAAAACGACAGGGGGCTAGGTGGCTACACCTTC. Translated: CASSENDRGLGGYTF.

This chain uses TRBV12-5 with TRBJ1-2; possibly TRBD1 for D (5 bases). CDR3 size: 15 residues. The V end lost 6 bases, the J end lost 4 bases, and 18 bases lay between the germline ends. Germline V gene data show CDR1 as LGHNT and CDR2 as FRNRAP. The CDR3 nucleotides read TGTGCTAGTGGCCCCCCGGCAGGGTACCCCTATGGCTACACCTTC. Translation gives CASGPPAGYPYGYTF.

The chain links TRBV2 to TRBJ1-4; 8 nucleotides match TRBD1. Germline assignment: CDR1 SNHLY and CDR2 FYNNEI. V was clipped by 3 bases and J by 4 bases; unmatched bases: 7. The CDR3 runs 16 residues. CDR3 nucleotide sequence: TGTGCCAGCAGTGATCCAGGGGGCCGGGATAATGAAAAACTGTTTTTT. Amino acid sequence: CASSDPGGRDNEKLFF.

The chain has TRBV6-5 and TRBJ1-6; 8 nucleotides match TRBD1. Germline CDR1 MNHEY, CDR2 SVGAGI. This CDR3 spans 15 amino acids. V gave up 5 bases and J gave up 10 bases; unmatched junction bases: 10. CDR3 nucleotides: TGTGCCAGCAGTCCGATCGGACAGGGAAGCTCACCCCTCCACTTT. This codes for CASSPIGQGSSPLHF.

The chain employs TRBV6-5 and TRBJ1-2, with D unclear. The CDR3 is 15 residues long. Trimming removed 8 bases at V and 0 bases at J, with 16 bases between. Germline assignment: CDR1 MNHEY and CDR2 SVGAGI. The CDR3 loop reads CASYNSPGANYGYTF. The DNA for the CDR3 is TGTGCCAGCTATAACTCACCTGGAGCTAACTATGGCTACACCTTC.

The chain is built from TRBV10-2 and TRBJ2-3, with 8 bases that match TRBD2. V gave up 3 bases and J gave up 4 bases; unmatched junction bases: 6. The CDR3 is made up of 15 amino acids. Germline V lookup: CDR1 WSHSY, CDR2 SAAADI. In DNA form, the CDR3 reads TGCGCCAGCAGTGATTTTCGGGGGGGCGCAGATACGCAGTATTTT. Protein product: CASSDFRGGADTQYF.

This clone was seen just once. This chain links TRBV2 with TRBJ2-1; D may be TRBD2 (6 bases). V lost 8 bases to trimming and J lost 10 bases, with 18 bases between them. The CDR3 is made up of 13 amino acids. CDR1 is SNHLY and CDR2 is FYNNEI in the germline V gene. This CDR3 is CASGFSLGREQFF. The CDR3 region has the DNA TGTGCCAGCGGATTTAGCCTGGGGAGGGAGCAGTTCTTC.

For the CDR3, the DNA is TGTGCCAGCCCACCACCGGGACAGATAAACACTGAAGCTTTCTTT. It codes for CASPPPGQINTEAFF. The chain joins TRBV28 to TRBJ1-1, with 7 nucleotides matching TRBD1. The CDR3 has 15 amino acids. Unmatched junction bases numbered 11, after V lost 8 bases and J lost 2 bases. Germline assignment: CDR1 MDHEN and CDR2 SYDVKM.

The chain joins TRBV4-2 to TRBJ1-2, with D maybe TRBD1 (5 bases). The V end was cut by 1 base, the J end by 5 bases, with 14 bases between. CDR3 size: 15 residues. Germline V gene data show CDR1 as LGHNA and CDR2 as YNFKEQ. DNA for the CDR3: TGTGCCAGCAGCCAAGTTGGGGCAGACCGATATGGCTACACCTTC. The encoded protein is CASSQVGADRYGYTF.

The chain is built from TRBV9 and TRBJ2-1; possibly TRBD2 for D (6 bases). Germline-derived CDR1 and CDR2 are SGDLS and YYNGEE. The CDR3 length is 11 residues. Trimming cost V 6 bases and J 8 bases, with 9 bases left between them. The CDR3 is CASTGGDEQFF. CDR3 in DNA: TGTGCCAGCACCGGAGGGGATGAGCAGTTCTTC. The full variable domain, completed using reference TRBV9 and TRBJ2-1, is DSGVTQTPKHLITATGQRVTLRCSPRSGDLSVYWYQQSLDQGLQFLIQYYNGEERAKGNILERFSAQQFPDLHSELNLSSLELGDSALYFCASTGGDEQFFGPGTRLTVL.

This chain connects TRBV9 to TRBJ1-1, with D possibly matching TRBD1 (6 bases). Germline V lookup: CDR1 SGDLS, CDR2 YYNGEE. The V and J ends lost 0 bases and 6 bases respectively, with 18 bases between them. This CDR3 has 16 amino acids. CDR3 nucleotides: TGTGCCAGCAGCGTAGGAAGCGGACAGAAGATGCCTGAAGCTTTCTTT. The encoded protein is CASSVGSGQKMPEAFF.

The gene calls are TRBV28 and TRBJ2-2; TRBD1 agrees at 8 bases. The CDR3 sequence is 16 residues long. Germline V gene sequence: CDR1 MDHEN, CDR2 SYDVKM. V was clipped by 7 bases and J by 1 base; unmatched bases: 8. The CDR3 DNA reads as TGTGCCAGCACCACAGGGGGACAGGTGAACACCGGGGAGCTGTTTTTT. Its protein product is CASTTGGQVNTGELFF. Supplemented by reference TRBV28 and TRBJ2-2, the full variable domain reads DVKVTQSSRYLVKRTGEKVFLECVQDMDHENMFWYRQDPGLGLRLIYFSYDVKMKEKGDIPEGYSVSREKKERFSLILESASTNQTSMYLCASTTGGQVNTGELFFGEGSRLTVL.

The V call is TRBV6-1, the J call TRBJ2-7, with 7 bases aligning to TRBD2. The CDR3 is made up of 15 amino acids. Germline assignment: CDR1 MNHNS and CDR2 SASEGT. The trim removed 1 base at V and 2 bases at J, leaving 5 bases unmatched. CDR3 region: CASSEGDYRTYEQYF. The CDR3 DNA reads as TGTGCCAGCAGTGAAGGGGACTATCGAACCTACGAGCAGTACTTC.

The chain uses TRBV7-2 and TRBJ2-1; 9 bases line up with TRBD2. Unmatched junction bases numbered 9, after V lost 2 bases and J lost 7 bases. Germline CDR1 reads SGHTA; CDR2 reads FQGNSA. This CDR3 has 16 residues. Here the CDR3 DNA reads TGTGCCAGCAGCTTATTCGGGAGCGGGGGGAGGAATGAGCAGTTCTTC. Translation gives CASSLFGSGGRNEQFF.

J is TRBJ2-7 and V is TRBV13; TRBD2 matches at 13 bases. V shed 4 bases, J shed 2 bases, and the junction held 11 bases outside the gene matches. From germline, CDR1 is PRHDT and CDR2 FYEKMQ (reference sequence). This CDR3 has 18 residues. In DNA form, the CDR3 reads TGTGCCAGCAGCTCGGGAGGCCCCGGGACTAGCGGGGCCTACGAGCAGTACTTC. It codes for CASSSGGPGTSGAYEQYF.

The V call is TRBV6-5, the J call TRBJ1-1; a weak D match, TRBD1 (6 bases). The CDR3 runs 14 residues. Trimming stripped 0 bases from V and 5 bases from J, with 10 bases between. Germline lookup yields CDR1 MNHEY and CDR2 SVGAGI. CDR3 loop: CASSYSGGGTEAFF. Here the CDR3 DNA reads TGTGCCAGCAGTTACTCGGGAGGGGGAACTGAAGCTTTCTTT.

The chain is built from TRBV9 and TRBJ1-3; 9 bases map to TRBD1. The CDR3 totals 17 residues. V shed 4 bases, J shed 4 bases, and the junction held 12 bases outside the gene matches. CDR1 SGDLS and CDR2 YYNGEE come from the germline V gene. The CDR3 reads CASSHSQQGARGNTIYF. The CDR3 bases are TGTGCCAGCAGCCATTCTCAACAGGGGGCCAGGGGAAACACCATATATTTT.

The CDR3 DNA is TGTGCCAGCAGCCAAGATGCAGGGAGGGGCTCTGGGGCCAACGTCCTGACTTTC. As protein: CASSQDAGRGSGANVLTF. The chain couples TRBV4-2 to TRBJ2-6; 7 nucleotides agree with TRBD2. Germline loops: CDR1 LGHNA, CDR2 YNFKEQ. CDR3 size: 18 residues. The trim removed 0 bases at V and 0 bases at J, leaving 5 bases unmatched.

This chain uses TRBV6-1 with TRBJ2-3, with TRBD1 matching 8 bases. This CDR3 is built from 21 residues. Per the germline V gene, CDR1 is MNHNS and CDR2 is SASEGT. Losses at the gene ends were 4 bases for V and 4 bases for J; bases not matched to a gene: 25. For the CDR3, the DNA is TGTGCCAGCAGTGGAGCATGGACAGGGACATTGGGGGGCCAACGACCAGATACGCAGTATTTT. This codes for CASSGAWTGTLGGQRPDTQYF.

The V and J genes are TRBV4-2 and TRBJ2-1, with TRBD1 identical over 7 bases. This CDR3 has 15 amino acids. The germline V gene has CDR1 LGHNA and CDR2 YNFKEQ. V dropped 3 bases and J dropped 6; count of bases not matched to a gene: 8. The CDR3 nucleotides are TGTGCCAGCAGCCATGATGGACAGGCGGTCAATGAGCAGTTCTTC. It codes for CASSHDGQAVNEQFF.